This TCR beta chain appears in the sequencing data of a study of T cells after yellow fever vaccination. CDR3 length: 13 amino acids. Looked up from germline, CDR1 is SGHNT and CDR2 is YYREEE (reference sequence). Deletions cut 1 base from V and 2 bases from J, with 5 bases between. TCRdb redid the calling of the 5' RACE reads with MiXCR, one entry per CDR3 protein. The sample has around 250,000 distinct CDR3 sequences, 6.5% to 8.5% seen once. This clonotype was seen at least ten times. Material: CD4+ T cells sorted from PBMCs, obtained 15 days after the yellow fever booster vaccination. The chain has TRBV5-4 and TRBJ2-3, with no clear D. The receptor comes from a man aged 25 to 40 who received the YFV17D yellow fever vaccine. The CDR3 loop is CASSLMPTDTQYF. The CDR3 DNA reads as TGTGCCAGCAGCTTGATGCCCACAGATACGCAGTATTTT.